This T cell receptor (beta chain) was captured by sequencing in a study of CXCR3-negative and CXCR3-positive naive CD8 T cells. Study results and caveats: Comparison of naive CXCR3-negative and CXCR3-positive cells revealed similar TRBV-TRBJ usage, while memory cells differed. Researchers report that CXCR3-positive naive cells carry more hydrophobic TRB CDR3s than CXCR3-negative naive cells.

CDR3 length equals 15 residues. Per the germline V gene, CDR1 is SGHRS and CDR2 is YFSETQ. The method, 5' RACE with UMI labels, was used to prepare the TRB cDNA libraries. Each CDR3 protein gets one entry in TCRdb, which reprocessed the 5' RACE reads and gives no DNA. The sample includes 150,000 or so distinct CDR3 sequences. A word on this clonotype: Its antigen is still unknown.

V and J are TRBV5-1 and TRBJ2-7; lacking DNA, the TRBD1 call made by TCRdb goes unchecked. The sample taken for sequencing was naive CXCR3+ CD8+ T cells from blood. Regarding subset: CD45RO-CCR7+CD27+CD95- naive CD8+ T cells expressing CXCR3 (TNR3+). This clonotype was sampled from a human donor in good health. Some clones in this sample may be carry-over from other donors' samples. Here the CDR3 reads CASSLAWGSIDEQYF.